This T cell receptor beta chain was sequenced during a study of breast tumors, draining lymph nodes, adjacent tissues. This clonotype has a handful of counts. Axillary draining lymph nodes of breast cancer patients supplied the node samples. TCRdb called the multiplex PCR reads again in MiXCR, with one record for every CDR3 protein. Of more than 250,000 distinct CDR3 sequences in the sample, 30% to 35% were seen once. CDR3 length: 16 amino acids. Unmatched junction bases numbered 6, after V lost 2 bases and J lost 0 bases. Germline-derived CDR1 and CDR2 are SGHKS and YYEKEE (reference sequence). This chain links TRBV5-5 with TRBJ1-2; TRBD1 matches 8 bases. The TCR comes from a female donor with breast cancer. Some clones in this sample may be carry-over from other donors' samples. The material sequenced was axillary lymph node tissue. CDR3 sequence: CASSLNPGQANYGYTF. The CDR3 bases are TGTGCCAGCAGCTTAAATCCGGGACAGGCTAACTATGGCTACACCTTC.